Below are 26 T cell receptor beta chains sequenced from a single sample in a study of beta chain features in type 1 diabetes. All of the isolated RNA was reverse transcribed, so expressed TCRB transcripts were sequenced. TCRdb keeps only in-frame clones here, not all; method: immunoSEQ multiplex PCR. The profile shows about 270,000 clones, around 14% of them singletons. Sequencing was carried out using naive CD4+ T cells from blood. The receptor source for this set is a woman aged 35 to 49 in good health.

Here the CDR3 DNA reads TGCGCCAGCAGCCCGGGACTAGCGGGGGCTACCTCCTACAATGAGCAGTTCTTC. It is translated as CASSPGLAGATSYNEQFF. This chain joins TRBV5-1 and TRBJ2-1; 14 nucleotides align to TRBD2. The V gene end was trimmed by 4 bases and the J gene end by 0 bases; junction bases not matched to a gene: 6. The CDR3 runs to 18 residues. CDR1 is SGHRS, CDR2 YFSETQ, per germline.

This clone was recorded a few times. The chain recombines TRBV7-7 with TRBJ1-2; no firm D call. CDR3 length: 14 amino acids. Trimming left V 4 bases short and J 2 bases short, with 11 bases between. The germline gives CDR1 SSHAT, CDR2 FNYEAQ (reference sequence). The CDR3 loop is CASSSGPPNYGYTF. CDR3 DNA sequence: TGTGCCAGCAGCTCGGGTCCCCCCAACTATGGCTACACCTTC. Looking up the rest from reference TRBV7-7 and TRBJ1-2 gives the full variable domain: GAGVSQSPRYKVTKRGQDVTLRCDPISSHATLYWYQQALGQGPEFLTYFNYEAQPDKSGLPSDRFSAERPEGSISTLTIQRTEQRDSAMYRCASSSGPPNYGYTFGSGTRLTVV.

This clone was found a few times. The gene calls are TRBV9 and TRBJ2-6; TRBD1 agrees at 7 bases. Germline V lookup: CDR1 SGDLS, CDR2 YYNGEE. J lost 1 base, V lost 3 bases, and 4 bases had no gene match. The CDR3 is made up of 16 amino acids. The CDR3 nucleotides read TGTGCCAGCAGCGCCCTGACAGGGTCTGGGGCCAACGTCCTGACTTTC. Encoded protein: CASSALTGSGANVLTF.

This clone was seen more than once but under ten times. The rearrangement links TRBV7-2 to TRBJ2-1; the match to TRBD2 covers 8 bases. The CDR3 has 15 residues. V lost 3 bases to trimming and J lost 2 bases; unmatched junction nucleotides: 3. Germline assignment: CDR1 SGHTA and CDR2 FQGNSA. CDR3 loop: CASSLEAGAYNEQFF. CDR3 sequence (DNA): TGTGCCAGCAGCTTGGAAGCGGGGGCCTACAATGAGCAGTTCTTC.

DNA for the CDR3: TGCGCCAGCAGAGGACTTAGCTCCTACGAGCAGTACTTC. Its protein product is CASRGLSSYEQYF. The chain recombines TRBV5-1 with TRBJ2-7; possibly TRBD2 for D (5 bases). The V and J ends lost 5 bases and 0 bases respectively, with 9 bases between them. In germline, CDR1 is SGHRS, CDR2 YFSETQ. The CDR3 has 13 residues.

This clone appeared a few times. The CDR3 is CASKGTRGEKMNTEAFF. The CDR3 region has the DNA TGTGCCAGCAAGGGAACGCGGGGGGAAAAAATGAACACTGAAGCTTTCTTT. The chain couples TRBV25-1 to TRBJ1-1, with TRBD1 as a possible D gene (5 bases). This CDR3 comprises 17 residues. The germline V gene has CDR1 MGHDK and CDR2 SYGVNS. Trimming pared 7 bases from V and 0 bases from J, leaving 21 bases between. Full variable domain (rest looked up from reference TRBV25-1 and TRBJ1-1): EADIYQTPRYLVIGTGKKITLECSQTMGHDKMYWYQQDPGMELHLIHYSYGVNSTEKGDLSSESTVSRIRTEHFPLTLESARPSHTSQYLCASKGTRGEKMNTEAFFGQGTRLTVV.

The V gene is TRBV5-8, the J gene TRBJ1-1; D is undetermined. Germline CDR1 SGHTS, CDR2 YDEGEE. Trimming stripped 6 bases from V and 5 bases from J, with 11 bases between. The CDR3 is 12 residues long. CDR3 sequence: CASNPRVTEAFF. CDR3 DNA sequence: TGTGCCAGCAATCCCCGGGTAACTGAAGCTTTCTTT.

The genes are TRBV4-3 and TRBJ1-2; D unclear. CDR1 is LGHNA and CDR2 is YSLEER in the germline V gene. The CDR3 sequence is 14 residues long. Trimming took 2 bases from V and 2 from J, leaving 9 bases between them. The CDR3 region has the DNA TGCGCCAGCAGCCAAAACGACGGGAACTATGGCTACACCTTC. Translation: CASSQNDGNYGYTF.

This chain links TRBV18 with TRBJ2-7; 10 nucleotides match TRBD1. V shed 3 bases and J 6 bases; nucleotides not matched to a gene: 2. The CDR3 is 13 amino acids. CDR1 and CDR2 from the germline V gene are KGHSH and LQKENI. CDR3 DNA: TGTGCCAGCTCACCGACAGGGGGCAGCGAGCAGTACTTC. Residues: CASSPTGGSEQYF.

Here the CDR3 DNA reads TGTGCCACCTTCCGGGAGGGGTTGGAAGACACTGAAGCTTTCTTT. Protein product: CATFREGLEDTEAFF. This chain joins TRBV27 and TRBJ1-1, with D possibly TRBD1 on 5 matching bases. Trimming removed 10 bases at V and 3 bases at J, with 21 bases between. CDR3 size: 15 residues. Germline V gene sequence: CDR1 MNHEY, CDR2 SMNVEV (reference sequence).

This clone was counted only a few times. The CDR3, as DNA: TGTGCCAGCAGCGCCCGGGGTGTGGGACAGGGATATTCGGGCTACACCTTC. It encodes CASSARGVGQGYSGYTF. J is TRBJ1-2 and V is TRBV9; TRBD1 aligns across 9 bases. The J segment lost 8 bases and the V segment lost 3 bases, leaving 17 bases of the junction unmatched. Germline CDR1 is SGDLS and CDR2 is YYNGEE. The CDR3 contains 17 residues.

This clone has just a few counts. The J gene is TRBJ2-5, the V gene TRBV4-3; D might be TRBD1 (6 bases). The CDR3 consists of 14 residues. Deletions cut 0 bases from V and 3 bases from J, with 8 bases between. Per the germline V gene, CDR1 is LGHNA and CDR2 is YSLEER. This chain's CDR3 is CASSQEGGEETQYF. CDR3 nucleotide sequence: TGCGCCAGCAGCCAAGAAGGGGGAGAAGAGACCCAGTACTTC.

The rearrangement uses TRBV4-1 and TRBJ2-1; 8 bases agree with TRBD2. V was clipped by 0 bases and J by 6 bases; unmatched bases: 16. The CDR3 covers 19 residues. Per germline, CDR1 MGHRA and CDR2 YSYEKL. The CDR3 coding sequence is TGCGCCAGCAGCCAAGATAGGCTAGGTGTTTCGGCGGGGGGCAATGAGCAGTTCTTC. Protein sequence: CASSQDRLGVSAGGNEQFF.

The V call is TRBV5-1, the J call TRBJ2-2; TRBD1 matches 11 bases. CDR3 length equals 18 residues. CDR1 is SGHRS and CDR2 is YFSETQ in the germline V gene. The V segment lost 4 bases and the J segment 0 bases; nucleotides outside the gene matches: 8. CDR3 coding DNA: TGCGCCAGCAGCAAGGGCGGACAGGGGGCCCCGAACACCGGGGAGCTGTTTTTT. This encodes CASSKGGQGAPNTGELFF.

This clone showed up just a few times. This chain uses TRBV5-8 with TRBJ1-2; D remains ambiguous. Germline CDR1 SGHTS, CDR2 YDEGEE. V lost 1 base and J lost 8, with 24 bases in between. This CDR3 has 17 residues. CDR3 in DNA: TGTGCCAGCAGCTTGTTGGGAGGAGGAGCATATTTTTTCGGCTACACCTTC. Encoded protein: CASSLLGGGAYFFGYTF.

In its sample, this clone was seen a few times. The V gene is TRBV7-2, the J gene TRBJ2-7; D not certain. V lost 5 bases to trimming and J lost 3 bases, with 11 bases between them. The CDR3 runs to 13 residues. Germline CDR1 SGHTA, CDR2 FQGNSA. CDR3 residues: CASSPTRDYEQYF. CDR3 DNA sequence: TGTGCCAGCAGCCCGACACGAGACTACGAGCAGTACTTC.

This rearrangement joins TRBV5-1 to TRBJ2-3; TRBD1 agrees at 8 bases. The CDR3 consists of 14 residues. The germline CDR1 and CDR2 sequences are SGHRS and YFSETQ. The V and J ends lost 7 bases and 2 bases, in that order; junction bases with no gene match: 6. This chain's CDR3 is CASHRDRHTDTQYF. The CDR3, as DNA: TGCGCCAGCCACCGGGACAGGCACACAGATACGCAGTATTTT.

In its sample, this clone was seen a few times. The chain joins TRBV25-1 to TRBJ2-5; D is undetermined. With 3 bases removed from V and 0 bases from J, the gap between germline ends came to 11 bases. CDR3 size: 15 residues. The germline V gene encodes CDR1 MGHDK and CDR2 SYGVNS. The CDR3 region has the DNA TGTGCCAGCAGTGAGGCGGATTGGTACCAAGAGACCCAGTACTTC. This translates into CASSEADWYQETQYF.

This clone came up a few times. The chain links TRBV29-1 to TRBJ1-2, with TRBD1 identical over 9 bases. This CDR3 is built from 15 residues. V shed 0 bases and J 8 bases; nucleotides not matched to a gene: 10. The germline V gene encodes CDR1 SQVTM and CDR2 ANQGSEA. For the CDR3, the DNA is TGCAGCGTTGAAGATCCGAGACAGGGGGTCGGCGGCTACACCTTC. Translation: CSVEDPRQGVGGYTF. Full variable domain (outside the CDR3, taken from reference TRBV29-1 and TRBJ1-2): SAVISQKPSRDICQRGTSLTIQCQVDSQVTMMFWYRQQPGQSLTLIATANQGSEATYESGFVIDKFPISRPNLTFSTLTVSNMSPEDSSIYLCSVEDPRQGVGGYTFGSGTRLTVV.

The chain is built from TRBV18 and TRBJ2-3; 10 bases map to TRBD2. Germline assignment: CDR1 KGHSH and CDR2 LQKENI. This CDR3 comprises 16 residues. J was trimmed by 1 base and V by 3 bases; bases with no gene match: 4. CDR3 sequence reads: CASSPITSGGTDTQYF. CDR3 DNA: TGTGCCAGCTCACCGATAACTAGCGGGGGCACAGATACGCAGTATTTT.

V usage is TRBV4-1 and J usage is TRBJ1-4; D may be TRBD1 (5 bases). The V gene lost 1 base and the J gene lost 2 bases, with 8 bases spanning the gap. Germline CDR1 and CDR2: MGHRA and YSYEKL. This CDR3 comprises 15 residues. DNA for the CDR3: TGCGCCAGCAGCCAAGGGCCAGGGACTAATGAAAAACTGTTTTTT. Its protein is CASSQGPGTNEKLFF.

Only a few counts were recorded for this clone. The chain recombines TRBV2 with TRBJ1-3; D gene unclear. Germline-derived CDR1 and CDR2 are SNHLY and FYNNEI. This CDR3 is built from 16 residues. V was cut by 2 bases and J by 0 bases, with 11 bases left in between. The CDR3 bases are TGTGCCAGCAGTGAACTGCGACTGAACTCTGGAAACACCATATATTTT. Its translation is CASSELRLNSGNTIYF.

The chain has TRBV7-6 and TRBJ1-3; no clear D. V was pared by 1 base and J by 0 bases, with 7 bases between. The CDR3 has 15 residues. The germline V gene encodes CDR1 SGHVS and CDR2 FNYEAQ. This chain's CDR3 is CASSLGAFSGNTIYF. CDR3 nucleotides: TGTGCCAGCAGCTTAGGGGCCTTCTCTGGAAACACCATATATTTT.

V gene TRBV9 combines with J gene TRBJ1-3, with D hard to call. The CDR3 sequence is 14 residues long. Germline assignment: CDR1 SGDLS and CDR2 YYNGEE. V gave up 4 bases and J gave up 4 bases, with 12 bases separating them. The CDR3 loop reads CASSKGSGGNTIYF. The DNA of the CDR3 is TGTGCCAGCAGCAAGGGTTCGGGGGGAAACACCATATATTTT.

V is TRBV5-1 and J is TRBJ2-1; the D gene is possibly TRBD1 (6 bases). The germline V gene encodes CDR1 SGHRS and CDR2 YFSETQ. The CDR3 is 16 residues long. Trimming shortened V by 0 bases and J by 9 bases, and 19 bases separated the two germline ends. Here the CDR3 DNA reads TGCGCCAGCAGCTTGGGACAGGCGGGCCCCCACGGTGAGCAGTTCTTC. Its translation is CASSLGQAGPHGEQFF.

The chain carries TRBV4-1 and TRBJ1-1; possibly TRBD1 for D (5 bases). The CDR3 has 16 amino acids. The V gene lost 6 bases and the J gene lost 3 bases, with 20 bases spanning the gap. The germline CDR1 and CDR2 sequences are MGHRA and YSYEKL. CDR3 bases: TGCGCCAGCAGGGTAGGGCCAGGGAGGGAGGACACTGAAGCTTTCTTT. It translates to CASRVGPGREDTEAFF.